The present entry profiles one TCR beta chain with its context. Its antigen remains unidentified. This record comes from a study of OX40 agonist ivuxolimab in advanced cancers. Study context: As their treatment, patients were administered ivuxolimab, an agonistic anti-OX40 (CD134) antibody. Study-level points and caveats: In the 0.1 to 3.0 mg/kg range, CD4+ and CD8+ blood T cells had expanded clonally by week 6. Expanded peripheral T cells had an undetermined antigen specificity.

This CDR3 is built from 14 residues. Trimming took off 6 bases at V and 7 bases at J, with 15 bases between the two ends. The V gene's germline CDR1 is MDHEN and CDR2 SYDVKM. The protocol was immunoSEQ multiplex PCR, while the TCRdb copy is restricted to in-frame clones and leaves out a portion. The data contain 55,000 to 75,000 clones, more than 85% of them seen just once; the ten biggest clones take up approximately 2.2%. The material was CD4+ or CD8+ T cells sorted from blood, obtained in a trial of the OX40 agonist ivuxolimab. The chain carries TRBV28 and TRBJ1-4, with D perhaps matching TRBD1 (6 bases). This TCR was sampled from an adult with an advanced solid tumor such as melanoma, head and neck, liver or kidney cancer. The CDR3 loop is CASRHRDIAEKLFF. CDR3 nucleotide sequence: TGTGCCAGCAGACACCGGGACATCGCTGAAAAACTGTTTTTT.